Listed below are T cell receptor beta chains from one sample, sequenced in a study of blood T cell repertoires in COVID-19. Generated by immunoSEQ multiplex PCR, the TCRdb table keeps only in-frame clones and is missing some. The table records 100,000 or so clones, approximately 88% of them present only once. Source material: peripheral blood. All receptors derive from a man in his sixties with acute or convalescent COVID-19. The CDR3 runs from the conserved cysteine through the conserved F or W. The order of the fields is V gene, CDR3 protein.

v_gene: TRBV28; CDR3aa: CASSFTGVQGEKLFF
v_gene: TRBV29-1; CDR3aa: CSVATSGRRLGTDTQYF
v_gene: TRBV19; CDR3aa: CASSQGTGVASYEQYF
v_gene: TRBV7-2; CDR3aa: CASSLTVSTDTQYF
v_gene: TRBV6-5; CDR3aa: CASTTESGSSYEQYF
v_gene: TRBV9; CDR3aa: CASSVAPHGAGNTIYF
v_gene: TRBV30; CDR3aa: CAWSVLFNYGYTF
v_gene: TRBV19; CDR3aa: CASSSGNQPQHF
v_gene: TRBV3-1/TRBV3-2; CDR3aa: CASSQATGNSPLHF
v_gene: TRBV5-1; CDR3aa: CASSPDRGQAGAPLHF
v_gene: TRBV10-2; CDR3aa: CASSDRGDYGYTF
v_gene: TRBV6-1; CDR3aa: CASSEMMGVAFF
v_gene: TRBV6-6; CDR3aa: CASRPQGDYSNQPQHF
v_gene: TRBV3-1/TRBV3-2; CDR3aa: CASGGHLSNQPQHF
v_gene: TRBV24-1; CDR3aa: CATSARGGAFGYTF
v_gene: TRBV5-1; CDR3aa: CASSLSGASYEQYF
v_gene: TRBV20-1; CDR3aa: CSAGANSPLHF
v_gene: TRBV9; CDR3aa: CASSVGGQGGGEQFF
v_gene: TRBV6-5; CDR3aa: CASSFDRVSQYF
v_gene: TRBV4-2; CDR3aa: CASSQGTSGSETQYF
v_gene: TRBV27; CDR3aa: CASSYPPARSYNEQFF
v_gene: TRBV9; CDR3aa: CASSLANGGAEGYTF
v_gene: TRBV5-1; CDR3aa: CASSLEIAGGPVDTQYF
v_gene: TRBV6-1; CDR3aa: CASSERAGLTEAFF
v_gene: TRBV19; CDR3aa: CASSIVHNTGTEAFF
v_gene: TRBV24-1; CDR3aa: CATSDHLSSGSSYNEQFF
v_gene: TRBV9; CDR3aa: CASSVDRNSPLHF
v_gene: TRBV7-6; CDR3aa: CASSLGTGEQYF
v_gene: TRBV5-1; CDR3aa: CASSLTGTGELFF
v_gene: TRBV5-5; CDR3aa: CASRQQTGSVGETQYF
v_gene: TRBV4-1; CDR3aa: CASSLTWGDPGSYEQYF
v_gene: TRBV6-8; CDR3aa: CASSLSGNEQFF
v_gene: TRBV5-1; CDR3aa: CASSLDPLYEQYF
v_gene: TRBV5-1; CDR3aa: CATSRDNSYEQYF
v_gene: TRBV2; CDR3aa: CASSPTSGRALGNEQFF
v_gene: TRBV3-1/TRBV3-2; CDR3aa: CASSLAEEQYF
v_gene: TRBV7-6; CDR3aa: CASSLGYVETQYF
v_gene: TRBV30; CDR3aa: CAWSPGTVYGYTF
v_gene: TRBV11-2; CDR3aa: CASSLLASGRGYEQYF
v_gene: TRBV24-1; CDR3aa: CATSDPRDRVYEQYF
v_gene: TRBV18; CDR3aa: CASSQLTTTNEKLFF
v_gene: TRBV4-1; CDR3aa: CASSRLAKSSYNEQFF
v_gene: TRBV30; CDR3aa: CALEGEVPGQSSSGANVLTF
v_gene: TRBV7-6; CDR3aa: CASSFSGTASGEQYF
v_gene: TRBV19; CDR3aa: CASSTGQASGEQYF
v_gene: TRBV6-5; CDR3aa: CASSYAGRGQPQHF
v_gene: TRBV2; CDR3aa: CASSGTGGYGNTIYF